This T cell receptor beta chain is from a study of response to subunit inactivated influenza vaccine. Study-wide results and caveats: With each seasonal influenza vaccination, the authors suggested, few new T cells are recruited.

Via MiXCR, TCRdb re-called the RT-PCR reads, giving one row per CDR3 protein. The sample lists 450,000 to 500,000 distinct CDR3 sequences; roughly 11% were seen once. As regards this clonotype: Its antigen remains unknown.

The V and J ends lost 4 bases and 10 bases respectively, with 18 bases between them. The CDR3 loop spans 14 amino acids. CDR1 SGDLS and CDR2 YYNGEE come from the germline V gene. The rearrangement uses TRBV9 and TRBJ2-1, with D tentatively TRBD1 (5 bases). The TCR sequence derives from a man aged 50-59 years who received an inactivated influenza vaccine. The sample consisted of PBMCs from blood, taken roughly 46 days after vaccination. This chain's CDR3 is CASSPLRAAGEQFF. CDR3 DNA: TGTGCCAGCAGCCCCTTACGGGCGGCAGGGGAGCAGTTCTTC.